The 31 T cell receptor beta chains reported below all come from one sample, sequenced in a study of blood T cell repertoires in COVID-19. The table came from immunoSEQ multiplex PCR; TCRdb's copy has only in-frame clones and leaves some out. The table lists under 250,000 clones, 83% of them singletons. Sequencing input: PBMCs or T cells enriched from blood (not recorded which). The source of these receptors is a woman aged 50 to 60 who had been exposed to COVID-19.

V and J are TRBV28 and TRBJ2-3, with 10 positions matching TRBD1. The CDR3 spans 16 residues. CDR1 and CDR2 from the germline V gene are MDHEN and SYDVKM. The trim removed 6 bases at V and 5 bases at J, leaving 11 bases unmatched. As DNA, the CDR3 is TGTGCCAGCAGCCCCGACAGGGGGCGGGAAGTAGATACGCAGTATTTT. Protein: CASSPDRGREVDTQYF.

This clone was found a few times. The chain employs TRBV28 and TRBJ1-1; 9 bases are shared with TRBD1. This CDR3 has 14 residues. CDR1 is MDHEN and CDR2 is SYDVKM in the germline V gene. Germline trimming cut 5 bases from V and 5 bases from J; bases unmatched to any gene: 6. DNA for the CDR3: TGTGCCAGCAGTGGGACAGGGAGAGGAACTGAAGCTTTCTTT. Translation: CASSGTGRGTEAFF.

V is TRBV13 and J is TRBJ1-5, with D tentatively TRBD1 (5 bases). CDR1 and CDR2 from the germline V gene are PRHDT and FYEKMQ (reference sequence). This CDR3 has 15 amino acids. Trimming shortened V by 0 bases and J by 4 bases, and 10 bases separated the two germline ends. The CDR3 sequence: CASSLGDTKNQPQHF. The CDR3 DNA reads as TGTGCCAGCAGCTTAGGGGACACGAAGAATCAGCCCCAGCATTTT.

The chain joins TRBV7-2 to TRBJ1-3; weak D call: TRBD1 (5 bases). The length of the CDR3 is 16 residues. Per the germline V gene, CDR1 is SGHTA and CDR2 is FQGNSA. V lost 3 bases to trimming and J lost 0 bases, with 12 bases between them. CDR3 sequence: CASSFDSNLSGNTIYF. The CDR3 nucleotides are TGTGCCAGCAGCTTCGACAGTAACCTCTCTGGAAACACCATATATTTT.

This chain joins TRBV4-2 and TRBJ1-2, with D hard to call. This CDR3 spans 13 amino acids. Trimming took off 3 bases at V and 3 bases at J, with 8 bases between the two ends. Germline V lookup: CDR1 LGHNA, CDR2 YNFKEQ. The CDR3 sequence is CASSQNTYYGYTF. CDR3 nucleotides: TGTGCCAGCAGCCAGAACACCTACTATGGCTACACCTTC.

The chain has TRBV6-5 and TRBJ1-6; D gene unclear. Germline CDR1 reads MNHEY; CDR2 reads SVGAGI. Between the trimmed V and J ends, which lost 5 bases and 3 bases, there was a span of 8 bases. The CDR3 spans 14 residues. Written as DNA, the CDR3 is TGTGCCAGCAGTAGTCCTAGCTATAATTCACCCCTCCACTTT. Translation gives CASSSPSYNSPLHF.

The CDR3 coding sequence is TGTGCCACCAGTGATGGACAGGGATATGGCTACACCTTC. Residues: CATSDGQGYGYTF. The chain couples TRBV24-1 to TRBJ1-2; 8 bases are shared with TRBD1. This CDR3 is 13 amino acids long. Trimming took 3 bases from V and 5 from J; bases not matched to a gene: 1. Germline assignment: CDR1 KGHDR and CDR2 SFDVKD.

The chain links TRBV7-3 to TRBJ2-1; 9 positions agree with TRBD2. Germline trimming cut 1 base from V and 15 bases from J; bases unmatched to any gene: 7. This CDR3 spans 13 amino acids. From germline, CDR1 is SGHTA and CDR2 FQGTGA. The CDR3 spells CASSLREGLALFF. The CDR3 coding sequence is TGTGCCAGCAGCTTAAGGGAAGGACTAGCGCTGTTCTTC.

The chain joins TRBV2 to TRBJ1-2; D may be TRBD1 (6 bases). The germline gives CDR1 SNHLY, CDR2 FYNNEI. Trimming stripped 6 bases from V and 7 bases from J, with 21 bases between. CDR3 length: 15 amino acids. The CDR3 sequence: CASRGQLQGLRGYTF. The CDR3 DNA follows: TGTGCCAGCAGGGGTCAGCTCCAGGGGCTTCGTGGCTACACCTTC.

Concerning this clone: This specimen includes other DNA sequences encoding the same CDR3. V usage is TRBV27 and J usage is TRBJ2-7; D is perhaps TRBD1 (6 bases). The V end lost 6 bases, the J end lost 3 bases, and 12 bases lay between the germline ends. This CDR3 is built from 13 residues. Per the germline V gene, CDR1 is MNHEY and CDR2 is SMNVEV (reference sequence). The CDR3 DNA reads TGTGCCAGCAGCCGGACAGTTAACTACGAGCAGTACTTC. This sequence encodes CASSRTVNYEQYF.

V is TRBV7-9 and J is TRBJ1-1; the D gene is possibly TRBD1 (6 bases). The CDR3 sequence is 14 residues long. The germline V gene has CDR1 SEHNR and CDR2 FQNEAQ (reference sequence). The V end lost 7 bases, the J end lost 5 bases, and 17 bases lay between the germline ends. The CDR3 spells CASIAWAGETEAFF. The CDR3 DNA reads TGTGCCAGCATCGCTTGGGCAGGGGAGACTGAAGCTTTCTTT.

This chain uses TRBV5-4 with TRBJ2-3, with D possibly TRBD2 on 6 matching bases. The V and J ends lost 7 bases and 1 base respectively, with 13 bases between them. This CDR3 spans 14 amino acids. The germline CDR1 and CDR2 sequences are SGHNT and YYREEE (reference sequence). The CDR3 sequence: CASLRRDGTDTQYF. The CDR3 DNA is TGTGCCAGCCTGAGGAGGGATGGCACAGATACGCAGTATTTT.

This clone was found once. This chain connects TRBV2 to TRBJ1-5; 8 bases line up with TRBD1. This CDR3 has 14 residues. V lost 2 bases, J lost 7 bases, and 4 bases stayed unmatched. CDR1 is SNHLY and CDR2 is FYNNEI in the germline V gene. CDR3 sequence: CASSENRGRQPQHF. The CDR3 coding sequence is TGTGCCAGCAGTGAAAACAGGGGGAGGCAGCCCCAGCATTTT.

In the case of this clone: The sample contains more than one DNA sequence encoding this CDR3. The V gene is TRBV11-3, the J gene TRBJ2-3, with 11 positions matching TRBD2. This CDR3 comprises 15 residues. The V segment lost 5 bases and the J segment 3 bases; nucleotides outside the gene matches: 4. CDR1 is SGHNT and CDR2 is YENEEA in the germline V gene. CDR3 protein: CASSPGTSGTDTQYF. As DNA, the CDR3 is TGTGCCAGCAGCCCTGGGACTAGCGGAACAGATACGCAGTATTTT.

J is TRBJ1-1 and V is TRBV18, with D possibly matching TRBD1 (5 bases). Trimming left V 4 bases short and J 4 bases short, with 13 bases between. Germline CDR1 reads KGHSH; CDR2 reads LQKENI. The CDR3 consists of 14 residues. The CDR3 reads CASSLSRVPTEAFF. Here the CDR3 DNA reads TGTGCCAGCTCACTCTCCAGGGTTCCCACTGAAGCTTTCTTT.

V is TRBV6-2 or TRBV6-3 and J is TRBJ1-3, with 7 nucleotides matching TRBD1. The CDR3 consists of 20 residues. Germline V gene data show CDR1 as MNHEY and CDR2 as SVGEGT. V dropped 2 bases and J dropped 0; count of bases not matched to a gene: 16. Written as DNA, the CDR3 is TGTGCCAGCAGTTACACCCTCCGGAGGGACAGCCGGAACTCTGGAAACACCATATATTTT. Protein sequence: CASSYTLRRDSRNSGNTIYF.

The chain joins TRBV24-1 to TRBJ2-2; TRBD2 might be the D (7 bases). The V gene lost 9 bases and the J gene lost 1 base, with 17 bases spanning the gap. CDR1 and CDR2 from the germline V gene are KGHDR and SFDVKD. The CDR3 extends over 16 amino acids. The CDR3 here is CATEEGGRMNTGELFF. DNA for the CDR3: TGTGCCACCGAGGAGGGGGGGCGGATGAACACCGGGGAGCTGTTTTTT.

The rearrangement uses TRBV6-5 and TRBJ2-3; 8 bases agree with TRBD1. V gave up 5 bases and J gave up 5 bases; unmatched junction bases: 9. The V gene's germline CDR1 is MNHEY and CDR2 SVGAGI. CDR3 size: 15 residues. The CDR3 bases are TGTGCCAGCAGTCGTATCAGGGGGCCGAAAGATACGCAGTATTTT. It is translated as CASSRIRGPKDTQYF.

The chain is built from TRBV30 and TRBJ1-1; no firm D call. The germline V and J ends were trimmed by 3 bases and 0 bases, with 8 bases remaining between them. This CDR3 is 13 amino acids long. Germline V gene sequence: CDR1 GTSNPN, CDR2 SVGIG (reference sequence). The CDR3 loop is CAWSRNMNTEAFF. DNA for the CDR3: TGTGCCTGGAGCAGAAATATGAACACTGAAGCTTTCTTT.

This chain links TRBV6-5 with TRBJ1-1, with D unclear. Per the germline V gene, CDR1 is MNHEY and CDR2 is SVGAGI. V was clipped by 6 bases and J by 3 bases, with 11 bases between them. This CDR3 has 13 residues. CDR3 residues: CASSSLRDTEAFF. The CDR3 DNA reads TGTGCCAGCAGCTCCCTTCGGGACACTGAAGCTTTCTTT.

The chain carries TRBV4-1 and TRBJ1-1; D is ambiguous. Trimming stripped 0 bases from V and 5 bases from J, with 13 bases between. The CDR3 sequence is 15 residues long. In germline, CDR1 is MGHRA, CDR2 YSYEKL. The DNA for the CDR3 is TGCGCCAGCAGCCAAGAAGGATCACTATGGACTGAAGCTTTCTTT. This sequence encodes CASSQEGSLWTEAFF.

The V call is TRBV3-1 (or the pseudogene TRBV3-2), the J call TRBJ1-6; no clear D. Per germline, CDR1 LGHDT and CDR2 YNNKEL (reference sequence). Trimming stripped 8 bases from V and 7 bases from J, with 12 bases between. This CDR3 contains 13 residues. Here the CDR3 DNA reads TGTGCCAGCTCTGAGGGAAGCAATTCACCCCTCCACTTT. Amino acids: CASSEGSNSPLHF.

The chain is built from TRBV7-9 and TRBJ1-2, with TRBD1 matching over 8 bases. The V segment lost 3 bases and the J segment 8 bases; nucleotides outside the gene matches: 8. CDR1 is SEHNR and CDR2 is FQNEAQ in the germline V gene (reference sequence). The CDR3 runs 14 residues. The CDR3 here is CASSLGQGARGYTF. DNA of the CDR3: TGTGCCAGCAGCTTGGGGCAGGGGGCGCGCGGCTACACCTTC.

The chain uses TRBV5-1 and TRBJ1-2; D is unresolved. Germline CDR1 is SGHRS and CDR2 is YFSETQ. Trimming took 0 bases from V and 3 from J, leaving 12 bases between them. CDR3 size: 15 residues. CDR3 amino acids: CASSLGRGGDYGYTF. CDR3 DNA sequence: TGCGCCAGCAGCTTGGGACGGGGAGGCGACTATGGCTACACCTTC. The full variable domain, its missing parts supplied by reference TRBV5-1 and TRBJ1-2, is KAGVTQTPRYLIKTRGQQVTLSCSPISGHRSVSWYQQTPGQGLQFLFEYFSETQRNKGNFPGRFSGRQFSNSRSEMNVSTLELGDSALYLCASSLGRGGDYGYTFGSGTRLTVV.

The chain couples TRBV30 to TRBJ2-7, with a possible D match to TRBD2 (5 bases). CDR1 is GTSNPN, CDR2 SVGIG, per germline (reference sequence). The CDR3 is made up of 11 amino acids. V shed 5 bases and J shed 2 bases, with 7 bases lying between them. CDR3 nucleotide sequence: TGTGCCTGGGGACTTGCCTACGAGCAGTACTTC. This sequence encodes CAWGLAYEQYF.

This chain joins TRBV18 and TRBJ1-1; 7 nucleotides match TRBD1. The germline gives CDR1 KGHSH, CDR2 LQKENI. The CDR3 is made up of 16 amino acids. Germline trimming cut 1 base from V and 8 bases from J; bases unmatched to any gene: 13. CDR3 amino acids: CASSPLPGQTHEEAFF. For the CDR3, the DNA is TGTGCCAGCTCACCACTCCCGGGACAGACGCATGAGGAAGCTTTCTTT.

The rearrangement links TRBV13 to TRBJ1-2, with 11 bases aligning to TRBD1. CDR1 is PRHDT and CDR2 is FYEKMQ in the germline V gene (reference sequence). J lost 0 bases, V lost 5 bases, and 8 bases had no gene match. The CDR3 has 17 amino acids. CDR3 sequence reads: CASSPNEGQGANYGYTF. The CDR3 coding sequence is TGTGCCAGCAGCCCTAATGAGGGACAGGGGGCTAACTATGGCTACACCTTC.

The DNA of the CDR3 is TGTGCCAGCAGCCTCTCCGGGTACACAGATACGCAGTATTTT. Protein: CASSLSGYTDTQYF. The rearrangement uses TRBV16 and TRBJ2-3; D remains unclear. V was shortened by 4 bases and J by 2 bases, with 10 bases between the two germline ends. This CDR3 region has 14 residues. The V gene's germline CDR1 is KGHSY and CDR2 FQNENV.

V is TRBV6-5 and J is TRBJ1-2; D gene ambiguous. The V end was cut by 0 bases, the J end by 2 bases, with 13 bases between. The CDR3 runs to 16 residues. Germline V gene sequence: CDR1 MNHEY, CDR2 SVGAGI. As DNA, the CDR3 is TGTGCCAGCAGTTACTCGAGGGCGGGGAGGAACTATGGCTACACCTTC. Translating gives CASSYSRAGRNYGYTF.

The rearrangement uses TRBV9 and TRBJ2-2; a weak D match, TRBD1 (6 bases). Per germline, CDR1 SGDLS and CDR2 YYNGEE. V lost 4 bases, J lost 7 bases, and 11 bases lay in between. The CDR3 has 13 amino acids. In DNA, the CDR3 is TGTGCCAGCAGCTGGGGGCGAGGCGGGGAGCTGTTTTTT. Translating gives CASSWGRGGELFF. Full variable domain (missing parts from reference TRBV9 and TRBJ2-2): DSGVTQTPKHLITATGQRVTLRCSPRSGDLSVYWYQQSLDQGLQFLIQYYNGEERAKGNILERFSAQQFPDLHSELNLSSLELGDSALYFCASSWGRGGELFFGEGSRLTVL.

This rearrangement joins TRBV7-9 to TRBJ1-1, with a possible D match to TRBD1 (6 bases). V lost 4 bases and J 4 bases, leaving 19 bases between the germline ends. In germline, CDR1 is SEHNR, CDR2 FQNEAQ (reference sequence). The CDR3 covers 16 residues. The CDR3 sequence is CASSYLQGTGGTEAFF. CDR3 nucleotides: TGTGCCAGCAGCTACTTACAGGGCACGGGGGGCACTGAAGCTTTCTTT.